Below, one T cell receptor beta chain is given with its context. V was trimmed by 4 bases and J by 5 bases, leaving 11 bases between them. Germline CDR1 is SGHVS and CDR2 is FQNEAQ. CDR3 length equals 13 residues. This sample is drawn from a study of T cell responses to AZD1222 COVID-19 vaccine. Libraries were prepared by immunoSEQ multiplex PCR; TCRdb keeps only in-frame clonotypes and omits some of them. The sample comprises about 130,000 clones, around 90% of which are singletons, and 4.5% to 6.5% rests with the top ten. The chain uses TRBV7-8 and TRBJ1-2, with D perhaps matching TRBD1 (5 bases). The starting material was peripheral blood, obtained 28 days after the second AZD1222 dose. The sequence derives from an adult who received the AZD1222 COVID-19 vaccine. CDR3 loop: CASSSNWGYGYTF. In DNA, the CDR3 is TGTGCCAGCAGCTCGAATTGGGGGTATGGCTACACCTTC.